A single sample is the source of the 16 T cell receptor beta chains below, sequenced in a study of patients and donors after allogeneic stem cell transplantation. A single record per CDR3 protein comes from TCRdb applying MiXCR to the RT-PCR reads. The profile covers 80,000 to 90,000 distinct CDR3 sequences, with roughly 48% appearing a single time and 50% to 75% taken by the ten largest. Sample: blood, either unsorted or a sorted T cell fraction (not recorded which). The receptors stem from a human donor who was either an allogeneic HSCT recipient or a stem cell or donor lymphocyte infusion donor (not recorded which). It is not recorded whose cells these are; they may come from a transplant donor.

The chain is built from TRBV10-3 and TRBJ2-5; TRBD1 aligns across 8 bases. The CDR3 is made up of 13 amino acids. V gave up 6 bases and J gave up 3 bases; unmatched junction bases: 3. CDR1 is ENHRY and CDR2 is SYGVKD in the germline V gene. The CDR3 spells CAISVTGEETQYF. The CDR3 coding sequence is TGTGCCATCAGCGTGACAGGGGAAGAGACCCAGTACTTC.

This rearrangement joins TRBV20-1 to TRBJ2-1; D remains ambiguous. Trimming cost V 1 base and J 0 bases, with 7 bases left between them. The germline CDR1 and CDR2 sequences are DFQATT and SNEGSKA (reference sequence). The CDR3 contains 14 residues. The CDR3 sequence is CSARAAPSYNEQFF. The CDR3 bases are TGCAGTGCTAGAGCAGCGCCCTCCTACAATGAGCAGTTCTTC.

In this sample, this clonotype turned up a few times. The rearrangement joins TRBV20-1 to TRBJ1-4, with 7 bases lining up with TRBD1. With 2 bases clipped from V and 8 bases from J, the junction kept 11 bases outside the gene matches. CDR3 length equals 15 residues. CDR1 DFQATT and CDR2 SNEGSKA come from the germline V gene (reference sequence). The CDR3 sequence is CSARWMEGAKEKLFF. The CDR3, as DNA: TGCAGTGCTAGATGGATGGAGGGGGCGAAGGAAAAACTGTTTTTT.

The chain recombines TRBV6-6 with TRBJ1-1; D is ambiguous. CDR1 and CDR2 from the germline V gene are MNHNY and SVGAGI (reference sequence). The length of the CDR3 is 11 residues. The germline V and J ends were trimmed by 4 bases and 6 bases, with 6 bases remaining between them. This chain's CDR3 is CASSFQSEAFF. CDR3 DNA: TGTGCCAGCAGTTTTCAGTCTGAAGCTTTCTTT.

The chain joins TRBV4-3 to TRBJ2-7; no clear D. The CDR3 consists of 13 residues. Trimming cost V 2 bases and J 4 bases, with 9 bases left between them. CDR1 is LGHNA and CDR2 is YSLEER in the germline V gene. In DNA form, the CDR3 reads TGCGCCAGCAGCCAACGAAAGGGTTACGAGCAGTACTTC. Protein product: CASSQRKGYEQYF.

This rearrangement joins TRBV5-1 to TRBJ2-7; the D is unclear. V was pared by 5 bases and J by 6 bases, with 12 bases between. The length of the CDR3 is 12 residues. The germline V gene encodes CDR1 SGHRS and CDR2 YFSETQ. The CDR3 nucleotides are TGCGCCAGCAGTTTAAAGGGTGTCGAGCAGTACTTC. Its protein is CASSLKGVEQYF.

This clonotype was seen a handful of times. This chain links TRBV20-1 with TRBJ1-1, with a weak D call TRBD1 (5 bases). The germline V gene has CDR1 DFQATT and CDR2 SNEGSKA (reference sequence). This CDR3 is built from 13 residues. Trimming removed 3 bases at V and 6 bases at J, with 14 bases between. The CDR3 nucleotides read TGCAGTGCTAGCTTCGGGGGGATGGCTGAAGCTTTCTTT. As protein: CSASFGGMAEAFF.

The chain combines TRBV10-3 with TRBJ1-2; no clear D gene. Germline-derived CDR1 and CDR2 are ENHRY and SYGVKD. The CDR3 length is 14 residues. Deletions cut 2 bases from V and 8 bases from J, with 15 bases between. CDR3 sequence (DNA): TGTGCCATCAGTGAGGGAGCCAGGACGACCGGCTACACCTTC. Amino acid sequence: CAISEGARTTGYTF.

The chain is built from TRBV30 and TRBJ1-1, with D possibly TRBD1 on 5 matching bases. Germline V CDR1 and CDR2: GTSNPN, SVGIG (reference sequence). The CDR3 runs 13 residues. With 0 bases removed from V and 7 bases from J, the gap between germline ends came to 12 bases. The CDR3 region is CAWSVSGYSEAFF. The DNA of the CDR3 is TGTGCCTGGAGTGTATCAGGGTATAGTGAAGCTTTCTTT.

The chain links TRBV12-3 or TRBV12-4 to TRBJ2-1; TRBD1 agrees at 7 bases. Trimming took 4 bases from V and 6 from J; bases not matched to a gene: 9. This CDR3 has 15 amino acids. This CDR3 reads CASSSAGTVLNEQFF. The CDR3 DNA reads as TGTGCCAGCAGTTCAGCCGGGACAGTTCTCAATGAGCAGTTCTTC.

CDR3 residues: CASSHPGTSGPDTQYF. The DNA for the CDR3 is TGTGCCAGCAGTCACCCCGGGACCTCCGGGCCAGATACGCAGTATTTT. V is TRBV6-5 and J is TRBJ2-3; D is tentatively TRBD1 or TRBD2 (5 bases each). V was shortened by 5 bases and J by 4 bases, with 19 bases between the two germline ends. Germline assignment: CDR1 MNHEY and CDR2 SVGAGI. CDR3 length: 16 residues.

The chain links TRBV7-2 to TRBJ2-3, with unresolved D. Trimming took off 0 bases at V and 4 bases at J, with 5 bases between the two ends. Germline V lookup: CDR1 SGHTA, CDR2 FQGNSA. The CDR3 contains 13 residues. The DNA for the CDR3 is TGTGCCAGCAGCTTAGCCTTCGCAGATACGCAGTATTTT. As protein: CASSLAFADTQYF.

The chain joins TRBV5-5 to TRBJ1-5; no definite D call. The V gene's germline CDR1 is SGHKS and CDR2 YYEKEE (reference sequence). Trimming shortened V by 0 bases and J by 0 bases, and 7 bases separated the two germline ends. The CDR3 spans 15 residues. This chain's CDR3 is CASSLVVNSNQPQHF. CDR3 sequence (DNA): TGTGCCAGCAGCTTGGTGGTTAATAGCAATCAGCCCCAGCATTTT.

The V call is TRBV7-2, the J call TRBJ1-5; tentative D call: TRBD1 (6 bases). This CDR3 contains 16 residues. CDR1 SGHTA and CDR2 FQGNSA come from the germline V gene. Trimming cost V 1 base and J 1 base, with 11 bases left between them. CDR3 loop: CASSLVGGQSNQPQHF. CDR3 coding DNA: TGTGCCAGCAGCTTAGTAGGGGGACAAAGCAATCAGCCCCAGCATTTT.

The chain uses TRBV12-3 or TRBV12-4 and TRBJ2-2; 10 bases line up with TRBD2. The CDR3 sequence is 15 residues long. V dropped 1 base and J dropped 10; count of bases not matched to a gene: 6. CDR3 nucleotides: TGTGCCAGCAGTTTAGTGCCTAGCGGGAGCTTGGAGCTGTTTTTT. Amino acid sequence: CASSLVPSGSLELFF.

Note on this clonotype: Lacking the conserved final phenylalanine or tryptophan, this CDR3 likely reflects a read error. This rearrangement joins TRBV10-3 to TRBJ1-5; 7 nucleotides agree with TRBD1. Losses at the gene ends were 6 bases for V and 8 bases for J; bases not matched to a gene: 7. CDR1 is ENHRY and CDR2 is SYGVKD in the germline V gene. This CDR3 region has 13 residues. The CDR3 protein is CAISLGQKEPQHL. In DNA form, the CDR3 reads TGTGCCATCAGCTTGGGACAGAAGGAGCCCCAGCATTTG.